The 3 T cell receptor beta chains reported below all come from one sample, sequenced in a study of T-cell reconstitution after alpha-beta-depleted transplantation in children. Molecular barcoding with unique molecular identifiers was used for the TCRbeta library. TCRdb re-analysed the PCR reads in MiXCR, keeping a single row per CDR3 protein. The table lists around 200,000 distinct CDR3 sequences, roughly 9.1% of them singletons. The source material was PBMCs, mostly from graft donor cells, sampled 360 days after TCRalphabeta/CD19-depleted stem cell transplant. These receptor sequences come from a male patient aged 2 to 9 who had a stem cell transplant for acute myeloid leukemia, so the T cells may come from the graft donor.

This clonotype was detected a few times. The chain joins TRBV7-9 to TRBJ2-1; D is ambiguous. Looked up from germline, CDR1 is SEHNR and CDR2 is FQNEAQ (reference sequence). V was trimmed by 1 base and J by 8 bases, leaving 6 bases between them. The CDR3 is 12 amino acids. The CDR3 loop is CASSLVQYEQFF. CDR3 bases: TGTGCCAGCAGCTTAGTTCAGTATGAGCAGTTCTTC.

In its sample, this clonotype was seen a few times. The rearrangement joins TRBV12-3 or TRBV12-4 to TRBJ2-5, with D possibly being TRBD1 or TRBD2 (5 bases each). CDR3 size: 14 residues. Trimming took 6 bases from V and 3 from J, leaving 14 bases between them. The CDR3 loop is CASRHGTAEETQYF. CDR3 bases: TGTGCCAGCAGGCACGGGACGGCTGAAGAGACCCAGTACTTC.

Ten or more counts support this clonotype. The chain employs TRBV11-2 and TRBJ2-3; a weak D match, TRBD2 (5 bases). This CDR3 has 15 residues. Germline loops: CDR1 SGHAT, CDR2 FQNNGV. The V and J ends lost 3 bases and 6 bases respectively, with 16 bases between them. The CDR3 here is CASSLGSASWDTQYF. In DNA form, the CDR3 reads TGTGCCAGCAGCTTGGGTTCTGCTAGCTGGGATACGCAGTATTTT.